One sample yielded the 32 T cell receptor beta chains listed below, sequenced in a study of neoadjuvant nivolumab and ipilimumab in lung cancer. Method: immunoSEQ multiplex PCR; TCRdb's copy keeps in-frame clones and lacks some. This table has some 6,900 clones, around 86% appearing once. Source: tumor tissue, taken after neoadjuvant nivolumab, alone or with ipilimumab, at or shortly before surgery. The receptors come from an adult with non-small cell lung cancer. Some clones in this sample may be carry-over from other donors' samples.

The chain is built from TRBV6-1 and TRBJ2-7; perhaps TRBD2 as D (7 bases). V was clipped by 1 base and J by 4 bases, with 17 bases between them. From germline, CDR1 is MNHNS and CDR2 SASEGT. The CDR3 has 16 residues. The CDR3 DNA reads as TGTGCCAGCAGTGAAGTCGGGGGAGGGGGAATATACGAGCAGTACTTC. The encoded protein is CASSEVGGGGIYEQYF.

This chain links TRBV5-6 with TRBJ2-7; D gene ambiguous. CDR1 is SGHDT, CDR2 YYEEEE, per germline. The CDR3 loop spans 11 amino acids. V shed 5 bases and J shed 4 bases, with 7 bases lying between them. CDR3 loop: CASSRRYEQYF. CDR3 DNA sequence: TGTGCCAGCAGTCGAAGATACGAGCAGTACTTC.

V is TRBV14 and J is TRBJ2-3; 9 positions agree with TRBD2. Germline trimming cut 4 bases from V and 6 bases from J; bases unmatched to any gene: 11. CDR1 is SGHDN, CDR2 FVKESK, per germline. The CDR3 totals 16 residues. CDR3 in amino acids: CASSPLGGTSRDTQYF. The DNA for the CDR3 is TGTGCCAGCAGCCCCCTTGGGGGGACTAGCCGGGATACGCAGTATTTT.

The chain has TRBV6-5 and TRBJ1-2, with D perhaps TRBD1 (5 bases). Germline V gene sequence: CDR1 MNHEY, CDR2 SVGAGI. CDR3 length: 14 residues. V was shortened by 0 bases and J by 8 bases, with 13 bases between the two germline ends. CDR3 region: CASSYSIQAKGYTF. The CDR3 DNA reads as TGTGCCAGCAGTTACTCGATACAGGCGAAGGGCTACACCTTC.

The chain couples TRBV9 to TRBJ2-1; 15 nucleotides match TRBD2. CDR1 and CDR2 (germline): SGDLS, YYNGEE. The CDR3 loop spans 15 amino acids. V gave up 4 bases and J gave up 7 bases; unmatched junction bases: 3. DNA for the CDR3: TGTGCCAGCAGCCCGGGACTAGCGGGAGGTAATGAGCAGTTCTTC. This encodes CASSPGLAGGNEQFF.

CDR3 DNA: TGTGCCAGTAGACTCCGGACAGGACCCAAACCCGGGGCCAACGTCCTGACTTTC. Its translation: CASRLRTGPKPGANVLTF. The V and J genes are TRBV19 and TRBJ2-6; 7 nucleotides match TRBD1. This CDR3 spans 18 amino acids. V was pared by 6 bases and J by 4 bases, with 15 bases of the junction left unmatched. The germline V gene has CDR1 LNHDA and CDR2 SQIVND (reference sequence).

The chain combines TRBV2 with TRBJ1-2; 7 bases agree with TRBD1. This CDR3 comprises 16 residues. V was clipped by 5 bases and J by 0 bases; unmatched bases: 9. The V gene's germline CDR1 is SNHLY and CDR2 FYNNEI. The CDR3 spells CASSSWTGPSNYGYTF. The CDR3 nucleotides are TGTGCCAGCAGTTCATGGACAGGCCCTTCTAACTATGGCTACACCTTC.

The rearrangement links TRBV13 to TRBJ2-7; 8 bases are shared with TRBD2. Germline loops: CDR1 PRHDT, CDR2 FYEKMQ (reference sequence). The CDR3 loop spans 14 amino acids. Trimming cost V 5 bases and J 6 bases; bases outside gene matches: 9. DNA of the CDR3: TGTGCCAGCAGCGCCCTGGGGACTAGTCGCGAGCAGTACTTC. It codes for CASSALGTSREQYF.

The chain is built from TRBV19 and TRBJ2-2; D is unresolved. The CDR3 has 14 amino acids. The V gene lost 7 bases and the J gene lost 0 bases, with 9 bases spanning the gap. Germline V gives CDR1 LNHDA, CDR2 SQIVND (reference sequence). The chain's CDR3 is CASNVLANTGELFF. Written as DNA, the CDR3 is TGTGCCAGTAATGTTCTAGCGAACACCGGGGAGCTGTTTTTT.

The rearrangement joins TRBV5-1 to TRBJ2-1; 14 bases map to TRBD2. The CDR3 consists of 16 residues. Germline V CDR1 and CDR2: SGHRS, YFSETQ. Germline trimming cut 3 bases from V and 10 bases from J; bases unmatched to any gene: 9. CDR3: CASSSPGLAGVREQFF. In nucleotides, the CDR3 is TGCGCCAGCAGCTCCCCGGGACTAGCGGGAGTAAGGGAGCAGTTCTTC. Drawing the rest from reference TRBV5-1 and TRBJ2-1, the complete variable domain is KAGVTQTPRYLIKTRGQQVTLSCSPISGHRSVSWYQQTPGQGLQFLFEYFSETQRNKGNFPGRFSGRQFSNSRSEMNVSTLELGDSALYLCASSSPGLAGVREQFFGPGTRLTVL.

This clone has only one observation. V usage is TRBV18 and J usage is TRBJ1-2, with 8 bases that match TRBD1. CDR3 length: 15 amino acids. Germline V gene data show CDR1 as KGHSH and CDR2 as LQKENI. After removal of 3 bases from V and 4 bases from J, the junction contained 7 bases not matched to a gene. The chain's CDR3 is CASSPDRGSFYGYTF. In DNA form, the CDR3 reads TGTGCCAGCTCACCTGACAGGGGAAGTTTCTATGGCTACACCTTC.

The chain joins TRBV10-2 to TRBJ2-3, with D perhaps assigned TRBD1 or TRBD2 (5 bases each). V was cut by 4 bases and J by 4 bases, with 6 bases left in between. The length of the CDR3 is 12 residues. Germline assignment: CDR1 WSHSY and CDR2 SAAADI. In nucleotides, the CDR3 is TGCGCCAGCAGTGTGGGGGCAGATACGCAGTATTTT. Translating gives CASSVGADTQYF.

V gene TRBV2 combines with J gene TRBJ1-1, with D perhaps TRBD1 (6 bases). Germline CDR1 is SNHLY and CDR2 is FYNNEI. The CDR3 is 15 residues long. The ends were cut back, 6 bases at V and 0 bases at J, with 14 bases in the middle. DNA of the CDR3: TGTGCCAGCAGAGATAGGGGGTTTTTGAACACTGAAGCTTTCTTT. It encodes CASRDRGFLNTEAFF.

This chain links TRBV28 with TRBJ2-5, with D tentatively TRBD1 (6 bases). The germline V gene encodes CDR1 MDHEN and CDR2 SYDVKM. The CDR3 is made up of 15 amino acids. V was pared by 2 bases and J by 1 base, with 11 bases between. Written as DNA, the CDR3 is TGTGCCAGCAGTTTACGGAGACAGGCCCAAGAGACCCAGTACTTC. Amino acid sequence: CASSLRRQAQETQYF.

The rearrangement joins TRBV10-3 to TRBJ1-2; D remains ambiguous. The CDR3 is 13 residues long. Germline V gene data show CDR1 as ENHRY and CDR2 as SYGVKD. V lost 0 bases to trimming and J lost 4 bases, with 6 bases between them. CDR3 bases: TGTGCCATCAGTGAGTCTAACAGCTATGGCTACACCTTC. It encodes CAISESNSYGYTF.

This chain uses TRBV7-3 with TRBJ2-1; 10 positions match TRBD2. The CDR3 runs 15 residues. CDR1 is SGHTA, CDR2 FQGTGA, per germline. Germline trimming cut 2 bases from V and 7 bases from J; bases unmatched to any gene: 5. The CDR3 here is CASSLPTSGTNEQFF. CDR3 coding DNA: TGTGCCAGCAGCTTACCAACTAGCGGGACAAATGAGCAGTTCTTC.

The rearrangement links TRBV7-9 to TRBJ2-7, with TRBD2 matching over 8 bases. This CDR3 comprises 14 residues. The junction had 13 bases not matched to a gene; V was cut back by 8 bases and J by 7 bases. Germline V gene sequence: CDR1 SEHNR, CDR2 FQNEAQ (reference sequence). The CDR3 is CASGSRAGVGEQYF. CDR3 in DNA: TGTGCCAGCGGGTCGAGAGCGGGAGTAGGTGAGCAGTACTTC.

The chain combines TRBV18 with TRBJ1-3; D uncertain. The germline gives CDR1 KGHSH, CDR2 LQKENI. V shed 4 bases and J shed 0 bases, with 10 bases lying between them. The CDR3 runs 15 residues. CDR3 DNA sequence: TGTGCCAGCTCACGCGGACGGGACTCTGGAAACACCATATATTTT. Translated, it gives CASSRGRDSGNTIYF.

V gene TRBV7-9 combines with J gene TRBJ2-3, with D maybe TRBD2 (6 bases). The V gene's germline CDR1 is SEHNR and CDR2 FQNEAQ (reference sequence). The CDR3 is 14 residues long. The ends were cut back, 6 bases at V and 2 bases at J, with 12 bases in the middle. The CDR3 region is CASRERVNTDTQYF. As DNA, the CDR3 is TGTGCCAGCAGGGAGCGGGTCAACACAGATACGCAGTATTTT.

The chain employs TRBV19 and TRBJ1-2, with a weak D call TRBD1 (6 bases). Trimming shortened V by 7 bases and J by 6 bases, and 21 bases separated the two germline ends. The CDR3 runs 15 residues. CDR1 LNHDA and CDR2 SQIVND come from the germline V gene (reference sequence). The CDR3 DNA reads as TGTGCCAGTACGCCATGGGCGGACAGTCCTAATGGCTACACCTTC. It is translated as CASTPWADSPNGYTF.

The J gene is TRBJ1-1, the V gene TRBV19; D is undetermined. Trimming took 5 bases from V and 1 from J, leaving 14 bases between them. Germline V gene data show CDR1 as LNHDA and CDR2 as SQIVND (reference sequence). The CDR3 consists of 15 residues. CDR3 residues: CASSPSEHWNTEAFF. The CDR3 nucleotides are TGTGCCAGTAGTCCTAGTGAACATTGGAACACTGAAGCTTTCTTT.

The V call is TRBV5-1, the J call TRBJ1-1; a possible D gene is TRBD1 (6 bases). Germline CDR1 is SGHRS and CDR2 is YFSETQ. CDR3 length equals 15 residues. Trimming removed 3 bases at V and 1 base at J, with 13 bases between. The CDR3 DNA is TGCGCCAGCAGCTCGCGGGGACAACAGAACACTGAAGCTTTCTTT. Encoded protein: CASSSRGQQNTEAFF.

The J gene is TRBJ2-7, the V gene TRBV29-1; no firm D call. The CDR3 contains 11 residues. Germline CDR1 SQVTM, CDR2 ANQGSEA. V lost 0 bases and J 6 bases, leaving 6 bases between the germline ends. The CDR3 is CSVEDTAEQYF. The DNA for the CDR3 is TGCAGCGTTGAAGATACGGCCGAGCAGTACTTC.

The V gene is TRBV30, the J gene TRBJ2-7, with TRBD2 matching 10 bases. V was pared by 1 base and J by 5 bases, with 11 bases of the junction left unmatched. The length of the CDR3 is 16 residues. Germline-derived CDR1 and CDR2 are GTSNPN and SVGIG (reference sequence). The CDR3 reads CAWSGDPAGGPDEQYF. DNA of the CDR3: TGTGCCTGGAGTGGAGACCCAGCGGGAGGGCCGGACGAGCAGTACTTC.

The V call is TRBV6-1, the J call TRBJ1-2, with 7 nucleotides matching TRBD1. The CDR3 consists of 13 residues. Germline V gene data show CDR1 as MNHNS and CDR2 as SASEGT. Germline trimming cut 6 bases from V and 8 bases from J; bases unmatched to any gene: 9. CDR3: CASRAQGGGGYTF. In DNA form, the CDR3 reads TGTGCCAGCAGGGCACAGGGAGGGGGCGGCTACACCTTC.

This chain joins TRBV6-5 and TRBJ2-7; D call uncertain. Trimming shortened V by 5 bases and J by 1 base, and 9 bases separated the two germline ends. The CDR3 spans 13 residues. Germline CDR1 and CDR2: MNHEY and SVGAGI. The CDR3 DNA reads as TGTGCCAGCAGTCTCTACGTATCCTACGAGCAGTACTTC. This codes for CASSLYVSYEQYF.

The rearrangement joins TRBV7-6 to TRBJ2-1, with no clear D. This CDR3 spans 13 amino acids. Between the trimmed V and J ends, which lost 2 bases and 5 bases, there was a span of 7 bases. CDR1 and CDR2 from the germline V gene are SGHVS and FNYEAQ. CDR3: CASSLPTNNEQFF. The CDR3, as DNA: TGTGCCAGCAGCTTACCCACTAACAATGAGCAGTTCTTC.

This clone has a single count. V is TRBV4-2 and J is TRBJ2-3; a possible D gene is TRBD2 (5 bases). This CDR3 contains 14 residues. Trimming pared 0 bases from V and 4 bases from J, leaving 8 bases between. The germline gives CDR1 LGHNA, CDR2 YNFKEQ. The CDR3 nucleotides are TGTGCCAGCAGCCAAGAGGTGGGAGCAGATACGCAGTATTTT. It encodes CASSQEVGADTQYF.

The chain carries TRBV5-1 and TRBJ1-2; 10 bases agree with TRBD1. V lost 2 bases and J lost 6; bases outside the gene matches: 10. CDR1 is SGHRS, CDR2 YFSETQ, per germline. The CDR3 has 16 residues. CDR3 in amino acids: CASSFIQGQGYDGYTF. The CDR3, as DNA: TGCGCCAGCAGCTTCATCCAGGGACAGGGGTATGATGGCTACACCTTC.

The chain is built from TRBV30 and TRBJ2-5, with D possibly matching TRBD2 (5 bases). Germline lookup yields CDR1 GTSNPN and CDR2 SVGIG (reference sequence). Trimming left V 4 bases short and J 1 base short, with 10 bases between. The CDR3 length is 13 residues. The CDR3 nucleotides are TGTGCCTGGAAGCCCCGGGGCCAAGAGACCCAGTACTTC. The encoded protein is CAWKPRGQETQYF.

V usage is TRBV29-1 and J usage is TRBJ2-3; the match to TRBD2 covers 15 bases. The CDR3 is 20 residues long. J lost 1 base, V lost 6 bases, and 17 bases had no gene match. Germline CDR1 reads SQVTM; CDR2 reads ANQGSEA. The CDR3, as DNA: TGCAGCGTAATGCTACCGGGACTAGCGGGAGGAACCTCTCGCACAGATACGCAGTATTTT. It encodes CSVMLPGLAGGTSRTDTQYF.

The chain couples TRBV5-1 to TRBJ2-1; D is possibly TRBD1 (5 bases). The CDR3 has 14 residues. Germline V CDR1 and CDR2: SGHRS, YFSETQ. V was clipped by 3 bases and J by 7 bases, with 14 bases between them. The CDR3 DNA sequence: TGCGCCAGCAGCTCCCAGGGTTTAGGGAATGAGCAGTTCTTC. It specifies CASSSQGLGNEQFF.